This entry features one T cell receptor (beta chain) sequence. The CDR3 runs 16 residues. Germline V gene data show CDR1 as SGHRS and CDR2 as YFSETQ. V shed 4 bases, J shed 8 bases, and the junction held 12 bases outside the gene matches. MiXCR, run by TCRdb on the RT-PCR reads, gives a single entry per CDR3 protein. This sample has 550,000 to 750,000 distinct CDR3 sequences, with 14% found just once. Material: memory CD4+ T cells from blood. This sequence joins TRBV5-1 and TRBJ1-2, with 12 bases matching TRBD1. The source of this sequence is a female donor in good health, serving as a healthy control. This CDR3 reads CASSPLAGQGAGGYTF. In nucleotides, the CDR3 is TGCGCCAGCAGCCCACTAGCGGGACAGGGGGCTGGAGGCTACACCTTC.